The next 2 T cell receptor beta chains were all read from a single sample in a study of cytomegalovirus exposure and HLA in healthy donors. The PCR ran on 60 Vbeta and 13 Jbeta primers. The table came from immunoSEQ multiplex PCR; TCRdb's copy has only in-frame clones and leaves some out. The sample lists 70,000 to 95,000 clones; 80% were seen once. The specimen was PBMCs. Source of these receptors: a man younger than 35 in good health and CMV-seronegative.

CDR3 protein: CAKGDGGRRIQETQYF. DNA of the CDR3: TGTGCCAAAGGGGACGGGGGGCGCAGAATCCAAGAGACCCAGTACTTC. The J gene is TRBJ2-5, the V gene TRBV6-6; D perhaps matches TRBD2 (7 bases). Trimming pared 10 bases from V and 1 base from J, leaving 22 bases between. Per the germline V gene, CDR1 is MNHNY and CDR2 is SVGAGI (reference sequence). CDR3 length equals 16 residues.

This chain connects TRBV7-6 to TRBJ1-2; 7 bases line up with TRBD1. The germline V gene has CDR1 SGHVS and CDR2 FNYEAQ. The CDR3 covers 14 residues. J gave up 3 bases and V 4 bases, and 5 bases lay outside the gene matches. CDR3 protein: CASSSGTVDYGYTF. DNA for the CDR3: TGTGCCAGCAGCTCCGGGACAGTTGACTATGGCTACACCTTC.